One and the same sample provided the 25 T cell receptor beta chains below, sequenced in a study of cytomegalovirus exposure and HLA in healthy donors (dated by TCRdb to about 2017). The library relied on the immunoSEQ multiplex PCR assay. In its TCRdb copy, this immuneACCESS table keeps in-frame sequences only and misses some clones. Where compared with another copy, unresolved V genes explain less than half of these, and the others have no known cause. Present in this sample are some 240,000 clones, approximately 87% of which were seen just once. The ten largest make up roughly 5.5% of the sample. Sequencing was performed on PBMCs. Receptor source: a woman aged 18-30 years in good health and CMV-seronegative.

The chain has TRBV6-4 and TRBJ2-1, with 15 bases matching TRBD2. The CDR3 covers 15 residues. The J segment lost 8 bases and the V segment lost 2 bases, leaving 1 base of the junction unmatched. CDR1 is MRHNA, CDR2 SNTAGT, per germline. CDR3 in amino acids: CASSDGLAGGHEQFF. Written as DNA, the CDR3 is TGTGCCAGCAGTGACGGACTAGCGGGGGGGCATGAGCAGTTCTTC.

This chain links TRBV10-1 with TRBJ2-1; D unclear. Germline CDR1 reads WNHNN; CDR2 reads SYGVQD (reference sequence). CDR3 size: 12 residues. Trimming took 2 bases from V and 5 from J, leaving 4 bases between them. The CDR3 DNA follows: TGCGCCAGCAGTGAGGAAGACAATGAGCAGTTCTTC. Protein sequence: CASSEEDNEQFF.

The sample holds many counts of this clone. The chain has TRBV6-1 and TRBJ1-1, with 7 bases lining up with TRBD1. Per the germline V gene, CDR1 is MNHNS and CDR2 is SASEGT. Losses at the gene ends were 5 bases for V and 6 bases for J; bases not matched to a gene: 6. The CDR3 is 13 amino acids. DNA for the CDR3: TGTGCCAGCAGTACCATACAGGGGCCTGAAGCTTTCTTT. Translating gives CASSTIQGPEAFF.

V and J are TRBV6-1 and TRBJ2-6; D remains ambiguous. V was pared by 7 bases and J by 3 bases, with 4 bases between. There are 12 residues in the CDR3. Germline lookup yields CDR1 MNHNS and CDR2 SASEGT. The CDR3 region is CASIGGANVLTF. Here the CDR3 DNA reads TGTGCCAGCATAGGTGGGGCCAACGTCCTGACTTTC.

The chain combines TRBV5-1 with TRBJ2-1; 10 nucleotides match TRBD2. From germline, CDR1 is SGHRS and CDR2 YFSETQ. The length of the CDR3 is 14 residues. The junction had 3 bases not matched to a gene; V was cut back by 0 bases and J by 9 bases. The CDR3 spells CASSLAIAGGEQFF. The CDR3 bases are TGCGCCAGCAGCTTGGCAATAGCGGGGGGTGAGCAGTTCTTC.

The rearrangement uses TRBV29-1 and TRBJ2-1, with a possible D match to TRBD2 (6 bases). Trimming stripped 0 bases from V and 3 bases from J, with 15 bases between. Germline V gene sequence: CDR1 SQVTM, CDR2 ANQGSEA. The CDR3 length is 16 residues. This chain's CDR3 is CSVEDPDYTFYNEQFF. As DNA, the CDR3 is TGCAGCGTTGAAGATCCGGACTATACCTTCTACAATGAGCAGTTCTTC.

The CDR3 region is CASSPNRAFNYGYTF. The CDR3 DNA follows: TGTGCCAGCAGCCCCAACAGGGCTTTCAACTATGGCTACACCTTC. The chain combines TRBV7-2 with TRBJ1-2; the D gene is possibly TRBD1 (6 bases). The ends were cut back, 5 bases at V and 2 bases at J, with 15 bases in the middle. This CDR3 region has 15 residues. Germline V gene sequence: CDR1 SGHTA, CDR2 FQGNSA.

This chain uses TRBV28 with TRBJ1-1; TRBD1 aligns across 7 bases. The V gene's germline CDR1 is MDHEN and CDR2 SYDVKM. The CDR3 consists of 15 residues. V gave up 4 bases and J gave up 1 base; unmatched junction bases: 6. The CDR3 region is CASSYRGLANTEAFF. In nucleotides, the CDR3 is TGTGCCAGCAGTTACAGGGGTTTGGCGAACACTGAAGCTTTCTTT. Drawing the rest from reference TRBV28 and TRBJ1-1, the complete variable domain is DVKVTQSSRYLVKRTGEKVFLECVQDMDHENMFWYRQDPGLGLRLIYFSYDVKMKEKGDIPEGYSVSREKKERFSLILESASTNQTSMYLCASSYRGLANTEAFFGQGTRLTVV.

The chain uses TRBV14 and TRBJ2-5; 9 bases align to TRBD2. There are 15 residues in the CDR3. Germline-derived CDR1 and CDR2 are SGHDN and FVKESK. J gave up 4 bases and V 4 bases, and 7 bases lay outside the gene matches. The CDR3 DNA is TGTGCCAGCAGCCCTCGTCTAGCGGGAACAGAGACCCAGTACTTC. Encoded protein: CASSPRLAGTETQYF. Filled out from reference TRBV14 and TRBJ2-5, the complete variable domain reads EAGVTQFPSHSVIEKGQTVTLRCDPISGHDNLYWYRRVMGKEIKFLLHFVKESKQDESGMPNNRFLAERTGGTYSTLKVQPAELEDSGVYFCASSPRLAGTETQYFGPGTRLLVL.

The V and J genes are TRBV10-2 and TRBJ2-5; the D gene is possibly TRBD1 (5 bases). The CDR3 is made up of 12 amino acids. The germline CDR1 and CDR2 sequences are WSHSY and SAAADI. V dropped 8 bases and J dropped 2 bases, with 9 bases sitting between them. The CDR3 DNA reads as TGCGCCAGCCGCGACAGACAAGAGACCCAGTACTTC. Amino acid sequence: CASRDRQETQYF.

This clone was detected only a few times. The chain has TRBV19 and TRBJ1-3, with 7 nucleotides matching TRBD1. The CDR3 runs to 16 residues. Unmatched junction bases numbered 10, after V lost 5 bases and J lost 3 bases. Germline V gene data show CDR1 as LNHDA and CDR2 as SQIVND (reference sequence). The CDR3 nucleotides read TGTGCCAGTAGTCTTGGGACAGCCACATTTGGAAACACCATATATTTT. It yields the protein CASSLGTATFGNTIYF.

The chain is built from TRBV28 and TRBJ1-2; 10 bases are a match to TRBD1. The CDR3 length is 14 residues. J was trimmed by 6 bases and V by 6 bases; bases with no gene match: 7. Germline values: CDR1 MDHEN, CDR2 SYDVKM. The CDR3 reads CASSTGGTGDGYTF. The CDR3 DNA follows: TGTGCCAGCAGCACCGGGGGGACAGGGGATGGCTACACCTTC.

The table lists this clone with a count of one. Here the CDR3 DNA reads TGCGCCAGCAGTGGACTAGCGGGGATCCACGAGCAGTACTTC. Protein sequence: CASSGLAGIHEQYF. The chain links TRBV10-2 to TRBJ2-7, with 11 bases identical to TRBD2. With 4 bases clipped from V and 5 bases from J, the junction kept 4 bases outside the gene matches. Germline values: CDR1 WSHSY, CDR2 SAAADI. The CDR3 contains 14 residues.

The rearrangement uses TRBV7-9 and TRBJ2-2; 8 nucleotides match TRBD1. This CDR3 is 16 amino acids long. Germline V gives CDR1 SEHNR, CDR2 FQNEAQ (reference sequence). Trimming removed 5 bases from V and 6 bases from J; junction bases left unmatched: 11. CDR3 sequence reads: CASSQGETGVPGELFF. For the CDR3, the DNA is TGTGCCAGCAGCCAGGGCGAGACAGGGGTTCCCGGGGAGCTGTTTTTT.

The rearrangement uses TRBV2 and TRBJ2-4, with D unclear. Germline V gene data show CDR1 as SNHLY and CDR2 as FYNNEI. Trimming removed 6 bases from V and 4 bases from J, with 13 bases in between. The CDR3 loop spans 14 amino acids. The CDR3 DNA follows: TGTGCCAGCAGGGAACAGATTAGTAAAAACATTCAGTACTTC. Protein: CASREQISKNIQYF.

The chain carries TRBV5-1 and TRBJ2-1; 11 bases fit TRBD2. Germline values: CDR1 SGHRS, CDR2 YFSETQ. V shed 4 bases and J 6 bases; nucleotides not matched to a gene: 6. The CDR3 totals 15 residues. For the CDR3, the DNA is TGCGCCAGCAGCGAAATAGCGGGGGGGCCCAATGAGCAGTTCTTC. This gives the protein CASSEIAGGPNEQFF.

The rearrangement links TRBV9 to TRBJ1-2; unclear D gene. Germline V gene lookup returns CDR1 SGDLS and CDR2 YYNGEE. This CDR3 region has 17 residues. Deletions cut 2 bases from V and 0 bases from J, with 17 bases between. DNA for the CDR3: TGTGCCAGCAGCGTGGGAACCGGTAGCTTAGCTAACTATGGCTACACCTTC. It encodes CASSVGTGSLANYGYTF.

The chain couples TRBV30 to TRBJ2-7; D perhaps matches TRBD2 (6 bases). Germline V gene data show CDR1 as GTSNPN and CDR2 as SVGIG (reference sequence). The CDR3 length is 14 residues. V was trimmed by 4 bases and J by 2 bases, leaving 15 bases between them. As DNA, the CDR3 is TGTGCCTGGACCCCTAGCGTAGGACCCTACGAGCAGTACTTC. This codes for CAWTPSVGPYEQYF.

This chain connects TRBV6-6 to TRBJ1-4; no clear D. CDR1 is MNHNY, CDR2 SVGAGI, per germline (reference sequence). There are 16 residues in the CDR3. Trimming pared 5 bases from V and 0 bases from J, leaving 13 bases between. The CDR3 sequence: CASSRDRHATNEKLFF. The DNA of the CDR3 is TGTGCCAGCAGTCGTGACCGACATGCAACTAATGAAAAACTGTTTTTT.

This sequence joins TRBV28 and TRBJ2-1; D uncertain. The CDR3 is made up of 12 amino acids. Trimming stripped 5 bases from V and 10 bases from J, with 12 bases between. The germline V gene encodes CDR1 MDHEN and CDR2 SYDVKM. CDR3: CASSRPGVEQFF. CDR3 sequence (DNA): TGTGCCAGCAGTCGACCGGGCGTCGAGCAGTTCTTC.

J is TRBJ2-7 and V is TRBV5-4; D is possibly TRBD1 (6 bases). The CDR3 sequence is 15 residues long. The V and J ends lost 5 bases and 0 bases respectively, with 15 bases between them. Germline V gives CDR1 SGHNT, CDR2 YYREEE (reference sequence). The CDR3 DNA is TGTGCCAGCAGTACACCCCGGGACAACTCCTACGAGCAGTACTTC. Encoded protein: CASSTPRDNSYEQYF. Full variable domain (outside the CDR3, taken from reference TRBV5-4 and TRBJ2-7): ETGVTQSPTHLIKTRGQQVTLRCSSQSGHNTVSWYQQALGQGPQFIFQYYREEENGRGNFPPRFSGLQFPNYSSELNVNALELDDSALYLCASSTPRDNSYEQYFGPGTRLTVT.

V usage is TRBV30 and J usage is TRBJ1-5; 8 nucleotides line up with TRBD1. V shed 4 bases and J 4 bases; nucleotides not matched to a gene: 3. Germline lookup yields CDR1 GTSNPN and CDR2 SVGIG (reference sequence). The CDR3 has 13 amino acids. CDR3 loop: CAWTTGGNQPQHF. The CDR3 nucleotides read TGTGCCTGGACCACAGGGGGGAATCAGCCCCAGCATTTT.

The chain recombines TRBV5-1 with TRBJ2-5; 7 nucleotides agree with TRBD2. V lost 0 bases, J lost 5 bases, and 10 bases stayed unmatched. The CDR3 has 16 residues. CDR1 is SGHRS and CDR2 is YFSETQ in the germline V gene. The CDR3 here is CASSLAKGLVRETQYF. CDR3 nucleotide sequence: TGCGCCAGCAGCTTGGCCAAAGGACTAGTTAGGGAGACCCAGTACTTC.

The chain carries TRBV29-1 and TRBJ1-2; TRBD1 matches at 10 bases. The CDR3 sequence is 12 residues long. The germline V gene has CDR1 SQVTM and CDR2 ANQGSEA. The V gene end was trimmed by 5 bases and the J gene end by 4 bases; junction bases not matched to a gene: 1. In nucleotides, the CDR3 is TGCAGCGTTCGGGACAGGGGCTATGGCTACACCTTC. Translation: CSVRDRGYGYTF.

In this sample, this clone turned up many times. V and J are TRBV7-9 and TRBJ2-7; D uncertain. The CDR3 length is 13 residues. The ends were cut back, 1 base at V and 6 bases at J, with 10 bases in the middle. The germline V gene encodes CDR1 SEHNR and CDR2 FQNEAQ (reference sequence). The CDR3 reads CASSLDPSPEQYF. CDR3 DNA sequence: TGTGCCAGCAGCTTAGACCCGTCTCCCGAGCAGTACTTC.